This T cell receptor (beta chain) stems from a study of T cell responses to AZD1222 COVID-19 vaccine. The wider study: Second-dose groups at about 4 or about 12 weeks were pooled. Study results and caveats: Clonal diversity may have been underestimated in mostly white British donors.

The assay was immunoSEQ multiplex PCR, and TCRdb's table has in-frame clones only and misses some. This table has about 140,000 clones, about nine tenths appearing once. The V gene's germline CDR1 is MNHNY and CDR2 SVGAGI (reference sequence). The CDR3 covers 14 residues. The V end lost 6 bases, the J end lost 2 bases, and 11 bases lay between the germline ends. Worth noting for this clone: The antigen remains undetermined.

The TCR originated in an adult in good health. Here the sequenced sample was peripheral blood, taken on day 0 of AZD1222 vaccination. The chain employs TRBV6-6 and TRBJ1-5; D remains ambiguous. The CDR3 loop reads CASSPRQGNQPQHF. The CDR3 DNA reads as TGTGCCAGCAGCCCCCGTCAGGGCAATCAGCCCCAGCATTTT.